This section outlines one T cell receptor beta chain sequence together with its context. As yet, its antigen is unknown. Specified time point: 2015-2016 season, pre-vaccination. Sorted cTfh were non-naive CD4+CXCR5+PD-1+, either ICOS+CD38+ or ICOS-CD38-. The data stem from a study of follicular helper T cells after annual influenza vaccination. V was clipped by 0 bases and J by 5 bases; unmatched bases: 10. Germline V gene data show CDR1 as SGHNT and CDR2 as YYREEE (reference sequence). The CDR3 is 16 amino acids. Clones were sequenced by immunoSEQ multiplex PCR, and TCRdb holds only the in-frame ones, with some missing. This sample has 9,500 to 15,000 clones, with nearly 80% found just once. Regarding the study as a whole: ICOS-CD38- cTfh most often held earlier Day 7 ICOS+CD38+ clones.

This clonotype was obtained from an adult who received the influenza vaccine. The source was CXCR5+ CD38- circulating T follicular helper cells from blood, collected on the day of influenza vaccination. Subset given: circulating Tfh, non-naive CD4+CXCR5+PD-1+ (ICOS+CD38+ or ICOS-CD38-). The V and J genes are TRBV5-4 and TRBJ2-7, with 8 bases identical to TRBD1. The CDR3 nucleotides are TGTGCCAGCAGCTTGGCCGGCCTGGACAGGGCTGACGAGCAGTACTTC. Translated: CASSLAGLDRADEQYF.